This is a list of T cell receptor beta chains from one sample in a study of T cells after somatic rescue of genetic block. Produced via immunoSEQ multiplex PCR; TCRdb's table is partial and in-frame only. The table records about 15,000 clones, roughly two thirds of them present only once. The sequencing input was peripheral blood mononuclear cells (PBMCs). These TCRs come from a man aged 18 to 29. Each CDR3 is given with its conserved first and last residue. D genes are given only for firm matches. Size is omitted from some rows. Given values are once, few, many or a class for expanded clones.

>TRBV9|TRBD1|TRBJ1-5|few
TGTGCCAGCAGCCCCGGACAGGGGGCTTTTCAGCCCCAGCATTTT
CASSPGQGAFQPQHF
>TRBV11-1|.|TRBJ1-3|.
TGTGCCAGCAGCTTGTCCCGACTTTTAGGAAACACCATATATTTT
CASSLSRLLGNTIYF
>TRBV4-1|.|TRBJ2-1|.
TGCGCCAGCAGCCACCCGTACCACTCCTACAATGAGCAGTTCTTC
CASSHPYHSYNEQFF
>TRBV25-1|.|TRBJ2-2|.
TGTGCCAGCAGTGTACACACCGGGGAGCTGTTTTTT
CASSVHTGELFF
>TRBV28|TRBD1|TRBJ2-1|.
TGTGCCAGCAGTCCTTCCGGGACAGGGGCCCATGGGCAGTTCTTC
CASSPSGTGAHGQFF
>TRBV6-6|.|TRBJ2-1|.
TGTGCCAGCAGTTCTTTTGCGGGGGCGTACAATGAGCAGTTCTTC
CASSSFAGAYNEQFF
>TRBV7-3|TRBD1|TRBJ2-1|.
TGTGCCAGCAGCCCCCGGACAGGGATGGGCAGTGAGCAGTTCTTC
CASSPRTGMGSEQFF
>TRBV10-3|.|TRBJ1-6|few
TGTGCCATCAGTGAGCCTCGTCCAGCGCTCCTCCACTTT
CAISEPRPALLHF
>TRBV15|.|TRBJ2-3|.
TGTGCCACCAGCAGAGAGGTAGGGATAGATACGCAGTATTTT
CATSREVGIDTQYF
>TRBV11-2|.|TRBJ2-7|.
TGTGCCAGCAGCTTCGGGGACCGGGACGAGCAGTACTTC
CASSFGDRDEQYF
>TRBV5-1|.|TRBJ2-2|.
TGCGCCAGCAGCTCAGGCGGGGAGCTGTTTTTT
CASSSGGELFF
>TRBV5-1|.|TRBJ1-1|.
TGCGCCAGCAGCTTGATTAGTGGGACGACTGAAGCTTTCTTT
CASSLISGTTEAFF
>TRBV7-9|.|TRBJ2-7|.
TGTGCCAGCAGCCCTAGGCCCTACGAGCAGTACTTC
CASSPRPYEQYF
>TRBV18|TRBD1|TRBJ2-3|.
TGTGCCAGCTCCCAGGAGGGACAGGGATTTAGCACAGATACGCAGTATTTT
CASSQEGQGFSTDTQYF
>TRBV5-1|TRBD1|TRBJ2-1|.
TGCGCCAGCAGCTCTGGACAGGGAGTGGTGTTCTTC
CASSSGQGVVFF
>TRBV21-1|.|TRBJ1-5|few
TGTGCCAGCAGCAAGACAGGGGGCAATCAGCCCCAGCATTTT
CASSKTGGNQPQHF
>TRBV7-3|TRBD2|TRBJ2-5|.
TGTGCCAGCAGCTTAAAAACTAGCGGGAGAAGGGAGACCCAGTACTTC
CASSLKTSGRRETQYF
>TRBV9|.|TRBJ2-2|.
TGTGCCAGCAGCGCTCTTCGGGAGGGGGCGACCGGGGAGCTGTTTTTT
CASSALREGATGELFF
>TRBV2|.|TRBJ2-3|.
TGTGCCAGCAGTCAGAGGGCGGGGAGGGATACGCAGTATTTT
CASSQRAGRDTQYF
>TRBV27|TRBD2|TRBJ2-7|.
TGTGCCAGCAGTTTATTCGCCGACGAGAGCGGGGCGGGCTACGAGCAGTACTTC
CASSLFADESGAGYEQYF
>TRBV7-9|.|TRBJ1-4|.
TGTGCCAGCAGTCGTGACGGATTATTTAACGAAAAACTGTTTTTT
CASSRDGLFNEKLFF
>TRBV11-2|.|TRBJ2-7|.
TGTGCCAGCAGCTTAGGGAGACCCTACGAGCAGTACTTC
CASSLGRPYEQYF
>TRBV28|.|TRBJ1-3|.
TGTGCCAGCAGTCTCGGGACATATGGGGGAAACACCATATATTTT
CASSLGTYGGNTIYF
>TRBV21-1|.|TRBJ1-4|.
TGTGCCAGCAGCAAAGTTGGACAGACAACTAATGAAAAACTGTTTTTT
CASSKVGQTTNEKLFF
>TRBV7-2|.|TRBJ2-1|.
TGTGCCAGCAGCCCCCGGGACCGTAGCTCCTACAATGAGCAGTTCTTC
CASSPRDRSSYNEQFF
>TRBV7-2|.|TRBJ2-7|.
TGTGCCAGCAGCTCCGAGGGGATTAGCTCCTACGAGCAGTACTTC
CASSSEGISSYEQYF
>TRBV6-6|.|TRBJ2-7|.
TGTGCCAGCAGGCCCCCAGGGTACGAGCAGTACTTC
CASRPPGYEQYF
>TRBV5-5|.|TRBJ2-5|.
TGTGCCAGCAGCTTGGTGGACAGCTTCCAGTACTTC
CASSLVDSFQYF
>TRBV5-6|.|TRBJ1-5|.
TGTGCCAGCAGCTTGCCTGGGAGTCAGCCCCAGCATTTT
CASSLPGSQPQHF
>TRBV19|.|TRBJ1-1|.
TGTGCCACCTCGGGACTCATGAACACTGAAGCTTTCTTT
CATSGLMNTEAFF
>TRBV7-2|.|TRBJ2-7|.
TGTGCCAGCAGCTTTTTGCGCTACGAGCAGTACTTC
CASSFLRYEQYF
>TRBV4-2|.|TRBJ1-3|.
TGTGCCAGCAGCCAAGAAGAGACAAGAAACACCATATATTTT
CASSQEETRNTIYF
>TRBV21-1|.|TRBJ2-1|once
TGTGCCAGCAGCGAAAGTAGCGGAACCCTTGGGAATGAGCAGTTCTTC
CASSESSGTLGNEQFF
>TRBV10-3|.|TRBJ2-7|few
TGTGCCATCAGTGAGGGGCCCGACTACGAGCAGTACTTC
CAISEGPDYEQYF
>TRBV18|TRBD1|TRBJ2-1|.
TGTGCCAGCTCAGGGACAGGGGGCAATGAGCAGTTCTTC
CASSGTGGNEQFF
>TRBV19|.|TRBJ1-1|.
TGTGCCAGTAGCTTCAGGGGAAACACTGAAGCTTTCTTT
CASSFRGNTEAFF
>TRBV5-4|TRBD1|TRBJ2-7|few
TGTGCCAGCAGCTACCAGGGACAGGGCTACGAGCAGTACTTC
CASSYQGQGYEQYF
>TRBV27|TRBD1|TRBJ1-5|.
TGTGCCAGCAGGTTCAGGGGGGGGCCCCAGCATTTT
CASRFRGGPQHF
>TRBV5-1|.|TRBJ2-1|.
TGCGCCAGCAGCTTTGGTGGGGGGATCAATGAGCAGTTCTTC
CASSFGGGINEQFF
>TRBV5-6|.|TRBJ2-5|many
TGTGCCAGCAGCTTGGGGACCACTGAGACCCAGTACTTC
CASSLGTTETQYF
>TRBV7-9|TRBD1|TRBJ1-4|.
TGTGCCAGCAGCTACCCCGGGACAGGGAATGAAAAACTGTTTTTT
CASSYPGTGNEKLFF
>TRBV7-7|.|TRBJ2-5|once
TGTGCCAGCAGCTCTCTTAGAGCAGGGAATGGAGAGACCCAGTACTTC
CASSSLRAGNGETQYF
>TRBV6-6|.|TRBJ2-7|.
TGTGCCAGCAGCGGGCCCTACGAGCAGTACTTC
CASSGPYEQYF
>TRBV5-1|TRBD1|TRBJ1-4|few
TGCGCCAGCAGCTTGGGTTCTGGGACAGGGGATGAAAAACTGTTTTTT
CASSLGSGTGDEKLFF
>TRBV7-2|TRBD2|TRBJ2-3|.
TGTGCCAGCAGCTTAGGTCTAGCGGGAGAGGTGCAGTATTTT
CASSLGLAGEVQYF
>TRBV19|.|TRBJ2-1|.
TGTGCCAGTAGCCTCACCCTTACTGTAAACAATGAGCAGTTCTTC
CASSLTLTVNNEQFF
>TRBV7-2|.|TRBJ1-1|.
TGTGCCAGCAGCTTAGTAGGGGGAAATGAAGCTTTCTTT
CASSLVGGNEAFF
>TRBV7-9|TRBD1|TRBJ1-1|.
TGTGCCAGCAGCCCAGGACAGGCTGCGGATACTGAAGCTTTCTTT
CASSPGQAADTEAFF
>TRBV5-1|.|TRBJ1-2|.
TGCGCCAGCAGCTTGCAGGATACTAACTATGGCTACACCTTC
CASSLQDTNYGYTF
>TRBV2|.|TRBJ2-5|medium-sized
TGTGCCAGCAATCGGGGGGCACTACAAGAGACCCAGTACTTC
CASNRGALQETQYF
>TRBV10-3|TRBD2|TRBJ2-7|.
TGTGCCATCGGACTAGCGGGAACCTACGAGCAGTACTTC
CAIGLAGTYEQYF
>TRBV5-1|TRBD1|TRBJ2-7|.
TGCGCCAGCAGCTTAACCGGGACAGCGACCTACGAGCAGTACTTC
CASSLTGTATYEQYF
>TRBV4-2|.|TRBJ1-1|.
TGTGCCAGCAGCCTTACGAACACTGAAGCTTTCTTT
CASSLTNTEAFF
>TRBV2|.|TRBJ2-1|few
TGTGCCAGCAGGACAGGGCTAGCGGCATTCAATGAGCAGTTCTTC
CASRTGLAAFNEQFF
>TRBV6-5|TRBD2|TRBJ2-1|.
TGTGCCAGCAGGACGGGCGGGGGGGCCTACAATGAGCAGTTCTTC
CASRTGGGAYNEQFF